This T cell receptor beta chain was found in a study of identical twins. All donors comprised healthy Caucasians. TCRdb ran MiXCR on the 5' RACE reads and lists one entry per CDR3 protein. Among approximately 500,000 distinct CDR3 sequences, roughly a quarter were seen once, and the ten largest hold about 2.9%. This clonotype was observed a single time. V was clipped by 6 bases and J by 3 bases; unmatched bases: 9. Per the germline V gene, CDR1 is DFQATT and CDR2 is SNEGSKA (reference sequence). This CDR3 comprises 14 residues. These same data were also listed under a study on T cells expressing NK-cell markers. From that paper: The TCR beta repertoires originated in sorted CD3+CD56+NKG2C+, CD3+CD56+NKG2C- and CD3+CD56-NKG2C+ T cells.

This chain links TRBV20-1 with TRBJ2-7; 9 nucleotides match TRBD2. This sequence was found in a woman aged 18-35 years in good health. The sequenced sample was CD4+ T cells sorted from blood. The DNA for the CDR3 is TGCAGTGCCGGCATCAGCGGGGGGAACTACGAGCAGTACTTC. As protein: CSAGISGGNYEQYF.